This entry lists 26 T cell receptor beta chains sequenced from one sample in a study of identical twins. MiXCR, run by TCRdb on the 5' RACE reads, gives a single entry per CDR3 protein. Of hundreds of thousands of distinct CDR3 sequences in the sample, around a sixth were seen once. The sample was also reused in another study, on T cells expressing NK-cell markers.

Sequencing was carried out using PBMCs. The receptors here all came from a woman aged 18-29 years in good health.

This clonotype occurred a few times. The chain couples TRBV7-9 to TRBJ2-5, with 9 bases lining up with TRBD1. This CDR3 is 14 amino acids long. Germline V lookup: CDR1 SEHNR, CDR2 FQNEAQ (reference sequence). With V trimmed by 2 bases and J by 7 bases, 5 bases remained unmatched. The CDR3 spells CASSLTGTGMTQYF. CDR3 in DNA: TGTGCCAGCAGCTTAACCGGGACAGGGATGACCCAGTACTTC.

V gene TRBV3-1 combines with J gene TRBJ2-5, with 7 bases aligning to TRBD2. The V gene's germline CDR1 is LGHDT and CDR2 YNNKEL (reference sequence). The CDR3 consists of 15 residues. The V segment lost 4 bases and the J segment 3 bases; nucleotides outside the gene matches: 8. This CDR3 reads CASSRLPSGKETQYF. DNA for the CDR3: TGTGCCAGCAGCCGGTTGCCTAGCGGAAAAGAGACCCAGTACTTC.

There are a few counts of this clonotype. Here the CDR3 reads CASSRIKGSQGGGYTF. The CDR3 bases are TGTGCCAGCAGTCGAATAAAGGGGAGCCAGGGGGGAGGCTACACCTTC. The chain couples TRBV12-3 or TRBV12-4 to TRBJ1-2; 7 bases line up with TRBD1. The CDR3 extends over 16 amino acids. Trimming removed 5 bases from V and 8 bases from J; junction bases left unmatched: 17.

This clonotype was recorded a few times. V and J are TRBV5-1 and TRBJ2-7; 8 nucleotides line up with TRBD1. Unmatched junction bases numbered 16, after V lost 5 bases and J lost 6 bases. This CDR3 is 16 amino acids long. Germline V CDR1 and CDR2: SGHRS, YFSETQ. The CDR3 DNA sequence: TGCGCCAGCAGATTTGGAACTAGACAGGGGCTTGGCGAGCAGTACTTC. Protein product: CASRFGTRQGLGEQYF.

The J gene is TRBJ2-2, the V gene TRBV5-1, with 7 bases matching TRBD1. The CDR3 totals 17 residues. Germline assignment: CDR1 SGHRS and CDR2 YFSETQ. Trimming took 2 bases from V and 3 from J; bases not matched to a gene: 10. The CDR3 is CASSFSRDSLYTGELFF. In DNA, the CDR3 is TGCGCCAGCAGCTTCAGTCGGGACAGCTTATACACCGGGGAGCTGTTTTTT.

This clonotype was seen only a few times. DNA of the CDR3: TGTGCCAGCAGTTCGACAGGGACAGATGAAAAACTGTTTTTT. Its translation: CASSSTGTDEKLFF. The rearrangement links TRBV6-5 to TRBJ1-4, with TRBD1 identical over 7 bases. The CDR3 is 14 residues long. After removal of 4 bases from V and 6 bases from J, the junction contained 5 bases not matched to a gene. The germline gives CDR1 MNHEY, CDR2 SVGAGI.

The V gene is TRBV20-1, the J gene TRBJ1-2; 7 bases fit TRBD1. Germline CDR1 is DFQATT and CDR2 is SNEGSKA (reference sequence). With 7 bases clipped from V and 4 bases from J, the junction kept 6 bases outside the gene matches. This CDR3 has 12 amino acids. Here the CDR3 DNA reads TGCAGTGGCATCCCAGGGGGCTATGGCTACACCTTC. This gives the protein CSGIPGGYGYTF.

The V and J genes are TRBV30 and TRBJ1-1, with TRBD1 matching over 7 bases. The ends lost 4 bases at V and 0 bases at J; junction bases unmatched: 2. Germline lookup yields CDR1 GTSNPN and CDR2 SVGIG (reference sequence). This CDR3 spans 13 amino acids. Here the CDR3 DNA reads TGTGCCTGGAAGGACAGGATGAACACTGAAGCTTTCTTT. Its protein is CAWKDRMNTEAFF.

This clonotype was recorded a few times. The chain combines TRBV12-3 or TRBV12-4 with TRBJ2-1; 10 positions agree with TRBD2. CDR3 length equals 18 residues. Unmatched junction bases numbered 13, after V lost 3 bases and J lost 5 bases. CDR3 DNA: TGTGCCAGCAGTTTTGGGCTAGCGGGAGAGGGTGGGGACAATGAGCAGTTCTTC. Encoded protein: CASSFGLAGEGGDNEQFF.

The gene calls are TRBV10-3 and TRBJ2-7, with TRBD1 matching 8 bases. This CDR3 contains 14 residues. Looked up from germline, CDR1 is ENHRY and CDR2 is SYGVKD. V lost 5 bases, J lost 7 bases, and 10 bases stayed unmatched. Here the CDR3 DNA reads TGTGCCATCAGTCCCCGGGACAGGCCTTGGGAGCAGTACTTC. It encodes CAISPRDRPWEQYF.

This clonotype was observed a few times. The chain uses TRBV6-1 and TRBJ2-5; 9 positions match TRBD2. Germline CDR1 MNHNS, CDR2 SASEGT. The CDR3 runs 15 residues. After removal of 0 bases from V and 2 bases from J, the junction contained 1 base not matched to a gene. CDR3 in amino acids: CASSEAAGGQETQYF. The CDR3 DNA reads TGTGCCAGCAGTGAAGCGGCGGGAGGGCAAGAGACCCAGTACTTC.

The rearrangement joins TRBV5-6 to TRBJ1-2; 9 positions match TRBD1. The CDR3 has 14 residues. Germline CDR1 SGHDT, CDR2 YYEEEE. V was pared by 0 bases and J by 5 bases, with 2 bases of the junction left unmatched. This chain's CDR3 is CASSLDRGPYGYTF. DNA of the CDR3: TGTGCCAGCAGCTTGGACAGGGGGCCTTATGGCTACACCTTC.

This clonotype was seen only a few times. This sequence joins TRBV7-9 and TRBJ1-5; D remains unclear. Trimming took 1 base from V and 7 from J, leaving 8 bases between them. Germline loops: CDR1 SEHNR, CDR2 FQNEAQ (reference sequence). This CDR3 is 13 amino acids long. CDR3 protein: CASSLEVRQPQHF. The DNA of the CDR3 is TGTGCCAGCAGCTTAGAGGTTCGGCAGCCCCAGCATTTT.

The chain employs TRBV12-3 or TRBV12-4 and TRBJ2-5; weak D call: TRBD1 (6 bases). The CDR3 covers 12 residues. Trimming pared 7 bases from V and 9 bases from J, leaving 15 bases between. CDR3 sequence reads: CASTRTDRAQYF. Here the CDR3 DNA reads TGTGCCAGCACCCGGACAGACCGGGCCCAGTACTTC.

On this clonotype itself: The CDR3 end shows no conserved phenylalanine or tryptophan, and so a read error is likely. The gene calls are TRBV12-3 or TRBV12-4 and TRBJ2-3; 10 positions match TRBD2. CDR3 length: 14 amino acids. Trimming at V came to 4 bases and at J to 6 bases, leaving 4 bases not matched to a gene. As DNA, the CDR3 is TGTGCCAGCAGTTCCAGCGGGGGGGTGGATACGCAGTATTCT. Protein product: CASSSSGGVDTQYS.

The chain couples TRBV12-3 or TRBV12-4 to TRBJ2-2; 9 bases match TRBD2. Unmatched junction bases numbered 6, after V lost 5 bases and J lost 5 bases. CDR3 length: 15 residues. The CDR3 bases are TGTGCCAGCAGTCATGGGACTAGCTATACCGGGGAGCTGTTTTTT. It encodes CASSHGTSYTGELFF.

This clonotype showed up just a few times. This chain joins TRBV20-1 and TRBJ2-3; D remains unclear. Per the germline V gene, CDR1 is DFQATT and CDR2 is SNEGSKA (reference sequence). V was shortened by 3 bases and J by 2 bases, with 9 bases between the two germline ends. This CDR3 has 13 residues. The CDR3: CSARDPNTDTQYF. The CDR3 bases are TGCAGTGCTAGGGACCCCAACACAGATACGCAGTATTTT.

This rearrangement joins TRBV4-2 to TRBJ2-7, with D perhaps TRBD1 (6 bases). The CDR3 runs 15 residues. Germline V gives CDR1 LGHNA, CDR2 YNFKEQ. V was clipped by 1 base and J by 2 bases, with 12 bases between them. Here the CDR3 reads CASSQVQGSPYEQYF. CDR3 DNA: TGTGCCAGCAGCCAAGTGCAGGGGTCGCCCTACGAGCAGTACTTC.

This sequence joins TRBV5-1 and TRBJ2-7, with D possibly being TRBD2 (6 bases). Germline CDR1 and CDR2: SGHRS and YFSETQ. CDR3 length equals 14 residues. Trimming removed 0 bases at V and 0 bases at J, with 7 bases between. Written as DNA, the CDR3 is TGCGCCAGCAGCTTGGGACTAGTCTCCTACGAGCAGTACTTC. This encodes CASSLGLVSYEQYF.

The sample holds a few counts of this clonotype. The chain has TRBV5-1 and TRBJ2-3; no reliable D call. Germline V gene data show CDR1 as SGHRS and CDR2 as YFSETQ. Trimming shortened V by 0 bases and J by 10 bases, and 9 bases separated the two germline ends. This CDR3 region has 12 residues. CDR3 bases: TGCGCCAGCAGCTTGGAGAGCGCGGCGCAGTATTTT. It yields the protein CASSLESAAQYF.

This clonotype was seen only a few times. The chain links TRBV5-8 to TRBJ1-5, with D unresolved. Deletions cut 4 bases from V and 2 bases from J, with 19 bases between. Germline V gene lookup returns CDR1 SGHTS and CDR2 YDEGEE. This CDR3 region has 17 residues. The CDR3 loop is CASSLAWSPAGNQPQHF. The CDR3 DNA sequence: TGTGCCAGCAGCCTCGCTTGGAGCCCGGCAGGCAATCAGCCCCAGCATTTT.

This clonotype has a handful of counts. The chain uses TRBV9 and TRBJ2-7; 9 nucleotides match TRBD1. J gave up 3 bases and V 2 bases, and 6 bases lay outside the gene matches. The CDR3 totals 15 residues. CDR1 is SGDLS, CDR2 YYNGEE, per germline. The CDR3 region is CASSVGQGLHYEQYF. Written as DNA, the CDR3 is TGTGCCAGCAGCGTGGGACAGGGCCTCCACTACGAGCAGTACTTC.

This rearrangement joins TRBV7-9 to TRBJ2-2; unclear D gene. Per germline, CDR1 SEHNR and CDR2 FQNEAQ (reference sequence). This CDR3 has 14 residues. The germline V and J ends were trimmed by 10 bases and 0 bases, with 12 bases remaining between them. In DNA, the CDR3 is TGTGCCATCTTCCTGGCAGCGAACACCGGGGAGCTGTTTTTT. This sequence encodes CAIFLAANTGELFF.

This CDR3 reads CSVSAREGDTQYF. The CDR3 nucleotides are TGCAGCGTGTCCGCCCGGGAAGGAGATACGCAGTATTTT. The chain couples TRBV29-1 to TRBJ2-3; TRBD2 is a possible D gene (5 bases). The CDR3 loop spans 13 amino acids. Germline-derived CDR1 and CDR2 are SQVTM and ANQGSEA. V lost 6 bases and J 5 bases, leaving 15 bases between the germline ends.

J is TRBJ2-1 and V is TRBV5-1; the match to TRBD2 covers 10 bases. Trimming cost V 4 bases and J 4 bases; bases outside gene matches: 5. The CDR3 sequence is 15 residues long. Germline V gene sequence: CDR1 SGHRS, CDR2 YFSETQ. The CDR3 here is CASSRLSGGYNEQFF. DNA for the CDR3: TGCGCCAGCAGCCGGCTTAGCGGGGGGTACAATGAGCAGTTCTTC.

This clonotype has only a few counts. The chain recombines TRBV12-3 or TRBV12-4 with TRBJ1-4; D is unclear. This CDR3 is 13 amino acids long. With 6 bases removed from V and 10 bases from J, the gap between germline ends came to 15 bases. For the CDR3, the DNA is TGTGCCAGCAGATCCCGGAGGCTGAGAAAACTGTTTTTT. Translating it yields CASRSRRLRKLFF.